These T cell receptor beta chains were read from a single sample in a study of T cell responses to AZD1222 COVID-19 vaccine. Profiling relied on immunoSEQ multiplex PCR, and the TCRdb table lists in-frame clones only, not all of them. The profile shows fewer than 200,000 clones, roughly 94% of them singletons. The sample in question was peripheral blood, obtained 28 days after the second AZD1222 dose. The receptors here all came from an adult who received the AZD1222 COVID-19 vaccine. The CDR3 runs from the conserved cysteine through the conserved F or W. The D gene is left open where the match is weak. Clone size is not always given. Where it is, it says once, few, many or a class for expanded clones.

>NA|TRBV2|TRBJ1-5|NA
CASSDERWRTSGNQPQHF
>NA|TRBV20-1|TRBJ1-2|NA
CSAGGEGGYTF
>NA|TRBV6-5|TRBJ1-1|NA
CASRKDSLNTEAFF
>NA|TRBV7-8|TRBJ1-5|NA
CASNTLSNQPQHF
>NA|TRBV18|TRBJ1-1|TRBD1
CASSRGTGGAYTEAFF
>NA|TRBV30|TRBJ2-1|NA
CAWSPRSDNEQFF
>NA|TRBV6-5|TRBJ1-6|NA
CASSNLLGVNSPLHF
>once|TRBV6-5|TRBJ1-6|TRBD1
CASVGQEDYNSPLHF
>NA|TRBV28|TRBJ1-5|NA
CASSLDPVAARAWPQHF
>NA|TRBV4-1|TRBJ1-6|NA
CASSQEGITLHF
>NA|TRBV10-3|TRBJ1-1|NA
CAISDTHTEAFF
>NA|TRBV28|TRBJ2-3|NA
CASRSGAGTDTQYF
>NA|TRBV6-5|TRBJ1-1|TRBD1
CASSRDRVTEAFF
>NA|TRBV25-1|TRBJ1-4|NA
CASSVVARNEFNEKLFF
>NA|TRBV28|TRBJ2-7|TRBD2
CASRAGGRYEQYF
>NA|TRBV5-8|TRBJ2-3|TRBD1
CASSFFRDRGSDTQYF
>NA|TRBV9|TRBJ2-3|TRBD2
CASTPSGGLAADTQYF
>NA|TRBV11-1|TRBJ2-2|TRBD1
CASRFTGAGELFF
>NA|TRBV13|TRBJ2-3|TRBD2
CASSLGLAGLISSTDTQYF
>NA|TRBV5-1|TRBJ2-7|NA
CASQSGLSYEQYF
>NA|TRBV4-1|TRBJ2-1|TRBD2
CASSQGTGTSGSNEQFF
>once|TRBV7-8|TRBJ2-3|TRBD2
CASSLGAGTSGSTDTQYF
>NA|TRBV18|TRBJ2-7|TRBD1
CASSPRRTGGNDEQYF
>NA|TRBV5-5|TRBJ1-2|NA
CASSLAGGGIYGYTF
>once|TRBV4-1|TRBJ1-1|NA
CASRPTVNTEAFF
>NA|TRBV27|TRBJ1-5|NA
CASSLLGVQPQHF